The 23 T cell receptor beta chains given below trace back to one sample, sequenced in a study of regulatory T cells in long-lasting Graves disease. As for time point: newly diagnosed GD, antithyroid drugs for less than 3 months. The TCR library was prepared using RNA isolated from PBMCs. The TCR beta library used iRepertoire HTBI primers with Arm-PCR amplification of CDR3. TCRdb redid the calling of the multiplex PCR reads with MiXCR, one entry per CDR3 protein. Of about 530,000 distinct CDR3 sequences in the sample, 15% to 20% were seen once. This same sample was also taken into another study, of T cells in Graves' hyperthyroidism and ophthalmopathy.

The material was peripheral blood mononuclear cells (PBMCs), obtained at new diagnosis, from a patient treated with antithyroid drugs. The receptor source for this set is a woman aged 35-65 years with Graves disease.

This clonotype was detected only a few times. This sequence joins TRBV6-5 and TRBJ2-7; D possibly corresponds to TRBD2 (6 bases). This CDR3 comprises 16 residues. V lost 2 bases and J 2 bases, leaving 16 bases between the germline ends. Germline V CDR1 and CDR2: MNHEY, SVGAGI. The CDR3 loop is CASSYGRPGRTYEQYF. CDR3 DNA: TGTGCCAGCAGTTACGGGAGACCAGGGAGGACCTACGAGCAGTACTTC.

This clonotype was detected a few times. J is TRBJ2-2 and V is TRBV5-1, with 11 bases lining up with TRBD2. The V gene end was trimmed by 5 bases and the J gene end by 0 bases; junction bases not matched to a gene: 3. Looked up from germline, CDR1 is SGHRS and CDR2 is YFSETQ. CDR3 length: 16 residues. The DNA of the CDR3 is TGCGCCAGCAGACTAGCGGGAGCCACGAACACCGGGGAGCTGTTTTTT. It codes for CASRLAGATNTGELFF.

This clonotype was recorded a few times. This sequence joins TRBV7-3 and TRBJ2-5; the match to TRBD1 covers 9 bases. From germline, CDR1 is SGHTA and CDR2 FQGTGA. The CDR3 runs 13 residues. V shed 5 bases and J 10 bases; nucleotides not matched to a gene: 8. CDR3 nucleotide sequence: TGTGCCAGCAGCGAAGGGACAGGGACGGACCAGTACTTC. Amino acids: CASSEGTGTDQYF.

This clonotype has a count of ten or more. V gene TRBV11-2 combines with J gene TRBJ2-1; D gene uncertain. V gave up 2 bases and J gave up 3 bases, with 5 bases separating them. CDR1 is SGHAT, CDR2 FQNNGV, per germline. The CDR3 has 13 residues. This CDR3 reads CASSLPNYNEQFF. CDR3 DNA sequence: TGTGCCAGCAGCTTACCCAACTACAATGAGCAGTTCTTC.

J is TRBJ2-5 and V is TRBV19; TRBD1 might be the D (5 bases). From germline, CDR1 is LNHDA and CDR2 SQIVND (reference sequence). The CDR3 spans 15 residues. V dropped 0 bases and J dropped 3 bases, with 11 bases sitting between them. The CDR3 bases are TGTGCCAGTAGTATAGATCAGGGTCCCGAAGAGACCCAGTACTTC. This translates into CASSIDQGPEETQYF.

This clonotype was counted a few times. The chain uses TRBV7-9 and TRBJ1-1; weak D call: TRBD1 (5 bases). V lost 6 bases and J lost 6, with 14 bases in between. CDR3 length: 13 residues. CDR1 is SEHNR, CDR2 FQNEAQ, per germline (reference sequence). The CDR3 is CASSLQGNAEAFF. The DNA of the CDR3 is TGTGCCAGCAGTCTCCAGGGTAATGCTGAAGCTTTCTTT.

The J gene is TRBJ1-2, the V gene TRBV24-1; D remains ambiguous. Germline CDR1 and CDR2: KGHDR and SFDVKD. This CDR3 is built from 15 residues. V lost 3 bases, J lost 8 bases, and 18 bases lay in between. CDR3 in DNA: TGTGCCACCAGTGATAAAGGTTCCCATAGTGGAGGCTACACCTTC. Translating gives CATSDKGSHSGGYTF.

The genes are TRBV19 and TRBJ1-2; D not resolved. The V end lost 3 bases, the J end lost 2 bases, and 10 bases lay between the germline ends. Germline CDR1 is LNHDA and CDR2 is SQIVND (reference sequence). This CDR3 has 14 residues. The CDR3 sequence: CASSIWESNYGYTF. CDR3 nucleotide sequence: TGTGCCAGTAGTATTTGGGAATCGAACTATGGCTACACCTTC.

The table lists this clonotype with many counts. The chain employs TRBV11-2 and TRBJ2-7; 8 bases align to TRBD1. V dropped 4 bases and J dropped 4; count of bases not matched to a gene: 12. Germline CDR1 SGHAT, CDR2 FQNNGV. The CDR3 covers 16 residues. CDR3 DNA sequence: TGTGCCAGCAGCTATACTCCGCAGGGGGCGCTTTACGAGCAGTACTTC. This sequence encodes CASSYTPQGALYEQYF. The full variable domain, with the rest looked up from reference TRBV11-2 and TRBJ2-7, is EAGVAQSPRYKIIEKRQSVAFWCNPISGHATLYWYQQILGQGPKLLIQFQNNGVVDDSQLPKDRFSAERLKGVDSTLKIQPAKLEDSAVYLCASSYTPQGALYEQYFGPGTRLTVT.

The gene calls are TRBV30 and TRBJ2-5; D is possibly TRBD2 (6 bases). This CDR3 contains 13 residues. V lost 1 base and J 5 bases, leaving 11 bases between the germline ends. CDR1 and CDR2 (germline): GTSNPN, SVGIG (reference sequence). This chain's CDR3 is CAWSGGRPETQYF. In DNA, the CDR3 is TGTGCCTGGAGTGGAGGGAGGCCGGAGACCCAGTACTTC.

This sequence joins TRBV12-3 or TRBV12-4 and TRBJ1-5; 9 bases map to TRBD1. Trimming cost V 5 bases and J 1 base; bases outside gene matches: 6. This CDR3 is built from 16 residues. The CDR3 sequence is CASSGGQGRSNQPQHF. CDR3 sequence (DNA): TGTGCCAGCAGTGGGGGACAGGGCAGGAGCAATCAGCCCCAGCATTTT.

The sample holds many counts of this clonotype. The rearrangement links TRBV11-2 to TRBJ2-7, with D uncertain. With 3 bases removed from V and 2 bases from J, the gap between germline ends came to 8 bases. CDR1 SGHAT and CDR2 FQNNGV come from the germline V gene. The CDR3 contains 13 residues. CDR3 nucleotide sequence: TGTGCCAGCAGCTTTGGCAGGACCTACGAGCAGTACTTC. The encoded protein is CASSFGRTYEQYF.

This clonotype appeared many times. The CDR3 DNA sequence: TGTGCCAGCAGTGAAGAGTATCTCTGGGGGGCTAGAGTGAACACTGAAGCTTTCTTT. Protein: CASSEEYLWGARVNTEAFF. The chain is built from TRBV6-1 and TRBJ1-1, with D tentatively TRBD1 (6 bases). Trimming stripped 1 base from V and 0 bases from J, with 21 bases between. Germline CDR1 MNHNS, CDR2 SASEGT. The CDR3 length is 19 residues.

This clonotype was counted at least ten times. J is TRBJ2-7 and V is TRBV10-3; D call uncertain. The CDR3 spans 13 residues. With 6 bases removed from V and 3 bases from J, the gap between germline ends came to 12 bases. Germline assignment: CDR1 ENHRY and CDR2 SYGVKD. CDR3 in amino acids: CAISMAINYEQYF. For the CDR3, the DNA is TGTGCCATCAGCATGGCGATCAACTACGAGCAGTACTTC.

This clonotype was counted many times. The chain combines TRBV28 with TRBJ1-5; D unresolved. Germline V gene data show CDR1 as MDHEN and CDR2 as SYDVKM. The CDR3 has 14 residues. Trimming removed 4 bases at V and 7 bases at J, with 14 bases between. This CDR3 reads CASSSPFEEQPQHF. The CDR3 nucleotides read TGTGCCAGCAGTTCCCCCTTTGAGGAGCAGCCCCAGCATTTT.

As to this clonotype: An end of the junction does not agree with germline; a read error may underlie this. The chain recombines TRBV11-2 with TRBJ2-7; D possibly corresponds to TRBD1 (6 bases). The germline gives CDR1 SGHAT, CDR2 FQNNGV. The CDR3 spans 14 residues. The CDR3 sequence is CASSLEGTFYEQYF. In nucleotides, the CDR3 is TGTGCCAGCAGCCTAGAAGGGACATTCTACGAGCAGTACTTC. Using reference TRBV11-2 and TRBJ2-7 for the parts outside the CDR3, the full variable domain is EAGVAQSPRYKIIEKRQSVAFWCNPISGHATLYWYQQILGQGPKLLIQFQNNGVVDDSQLPKDRFSAERLKGVDSTLKIQPAKLEDSAVYLCASSLEGTFYEQYFGPGTRLTVT.

This clonotype came up many times. The rearrangement links TRBV18 to TRBJ2-3, with unresolved D. The germline CDR1 and CDR2 sequences are KGHSH and LQKENI. This CDR3 is built from 13 residues. The V and J ends lost 0 bases and 9 bases respectively, with 10 bases between them. For the CDR3, the DNA is TGTGCCAGCTCACCACCGAACGGCGAGACGCAGTATTTT. The encoded protein is CASSPPNGETQYF. The variable domain in full, completed from reference TRBV18 and TRBJ2-3, reads NAGVMQNPRHLVRRRGQEARLRCSPMKGHSHVYWYRQLPEEGLKFMVYLQKENIIDESGMPKERFSAEFPKEGPSILRIQQVVRGDSAAYFCASSPPNGETQYFGPGTRLTVL.

At least ten counts were recorded for this clonotype. The chain couples TRBV30 to TRBJ1-5; the D is unclear. Germline V gene lookup returns CDR1 GTSNPN and CDR2 SVGIG (reference sequence). The CDR3 has 11 residues. V dropped 4 bases and J dropped 4 bases, with 5 bases sitting between them. The CDR3 sequence: CAWTGNQPQHF. The CDR3 DNA sequence: TGTGCCTGGACCGGTAATCAGCCCCAGCATTTT.

The chain couples TRBV19 to TRBJ2-3; 8 bases are shared with TRBD2. CDR3 length: 16 residues. Unmatched junction bases numbered 6, after V lost 0 bases and J lost 4 bases. Germline values: CDR1 LNHDA, CDR2 SQIVND (reference sequence). The CDR3 reads CASSIEAGGAPDTQYF. Written as DNA, the CDR3 is TGTGCCAGTAGTATAGAGGCCGGGGGGGCCCCAGATACGCAGTATTTT.

V usage is TRBV9 and J usage is TRBJ1-1, with a possible D match to TRBD1 (5 bases). The CDR3 loop spans 15 amino acids. V was trimmed by 0 bases and J by 1 base, leaving 10 bases between them. Looked up from germline, CDR1 is SGDLS and CDR2 is YYNGEE. Here the CDR3 DNA reads TGTGCCAGCAGCGTAGATCAGGGTTCGAACACTGAAGCTTTCTTT. Translating it yields CASSVDQGSNTEAFF.

As concerns this clonotype: It may be a read error: a sequence one base away is much more abundant. The genes are TRBV7-9 and TRBJ1-2; 9 bases align to TRBD1. Trimming took 3 bases from V and 2 from J; bases not matched to a gene: 1. Germline V gene sequence: CDR1 SEHNR, CDR2 FQNEAQ (reference sequence). This CDR3 is 14 amino acids long. CDR3 amino acids: CASSFGTGNYGYTF. The CDR3 coding sequence is TGTGCCAGCAGCTTTGGGACAGGGAACTATGGCTACACCTTC. The complete variable domain, with remaining parts taken from reference TRBV7-9 and TRBJ1-2, reads DTGVSQNPRHKITKRGQNVTFRCDPISEHNRLYWYRQTLGQGPEFLTYFQNEAQLEKSRLLSDRFSAERPKGSFSTLEIQRTEQGDSAMYLCASSFGTGNYGYTFGSGTRLTVV.

This clonotype was seen just once. This may stem from a read error, because a much larger clone lies one nucleotide away. This chain links TRBV9 with TRBJ2-7; perhaps TRBD2 as D (5 bases). Germline V CDR1 and CDR2: SGDLS, YYNGEE. This CDR3 is built from 14 residues. The V end lost 0 bases, the J end lost 6 bases, and 13 bases lay between the germline ends. CDR3 protein: CASSVDEGPCEQYF. CDR3 sequence (DNA): TGTGCCAGCAGCGTAGACGAGGGTCCCTGCGAGCAGTACTTC.

Worth noting for this clonotype: A read error is possible here, since a much larger clone lies one base away. V is TRBV10-2 and J is TRBJ1-1; the D gene is possibly TRBD1 (6 bases). The CDR3 sequence is 13 residues long. CDR1 is WSHSY and CDR2 is SAAADI in the germline V gene. V lost 11 bases to trimming and J lost 2 bases, with 15 bases between them. The CDR3 bases are TGCGCCGCCTCGAGACAGGCAAACACTGAAGCTTTCTTT. Its protein product is CAASRQANTEAFF.